The clone carrying this T cell receptor beta chain appeared a few times. This record belongs to a study of cytomegalovirus exposure and HLA in healthy donors. The PCR made use of 60 Vbeta and 13 Jbeta primers. Method: immunoSEQ multiplex PCR; TCRdb's copy keeps in-frame clones and lacks some. The table records roughly 190,000 clones, around 86% of them present only once. This CDR3 comprises 15 residues. The V and J ends lost 0 bases and 3 bases respectively, with 11 bases between them. The V gene's germline CDR1 is LGHNA and CDR2 YSLEER. J is TRBJ1-2 and V is TRBV4-3; no clear D. The sequenced sample was PBMCs. This receptor was identified in a woman aged 50 to 60 in good health and CMV-seropositive. The CDR3 spells CASSQDEGTDYGYTF. The CDR3 DNA sequence: TGCGCCAGCAGCCAAGATGAGGGAACGGACTATGGCTACACCTTC.